The T cell receptor beta chain under discussion was sequenced for a study of blood T cell repertoires in COVID-19. Whole-study context: PBMCs, B-cell-depleted T cells, or T cells were the source of the cDNA or gDNA that made up the material.

Recovery meant two consecutive negative NP/OP PCR tests, professional clearance, or resolved symptoms. Clones were sequenced by immunoSEQ multiplex PCR, and TCRdb holds only the in-frame ones, with some missing. The sample lists more than 400,000 clones; around 90% were seen once. This receptor was taken from a woman younger than 30 who had recovered from COVID-19. The sequenced sample consisted of PBMCs or T cells enriched from blood (not recorded which).

As DNA, the CDR3 is TGTGCCAGCAGTCCGGTGGGGGGAGAAGAGACCCAGTACTTC. This sequence encodes CASSPVGGEETQYF. The chain combines TRBV28 with TRBJ2-5; maybe TRBD2 (6 bases). Trimming took 5 bases from V and 3 from J, leaving 13 bases between them. The CDR3 runs to 14 residues. Per germline, CDR1 MDHEN and CDR2 SYDVKM.